What follows is one T cell receptor beta chain and its context. V was trimmed by 0 bases and J by 0 bases, leaving 9 bases between them. The CDR3 is 15 residues long. The germline V gene has CDR1 SGHAT and CDR2 FQNNGV. The method was immunoSEQ multiplex PCR; TCRdb's version includes in-frame clones alone and lacks a portion of them. The sample gives approximately 110,000 clones, 70% to 90% of which show up once; roughly 2.3% is in the top ten. The entry originates in a study of PD-L1 blockade in urothelial cancer. Overall study context: Blood gave a median 141,255 T cells.

The material was PBMCs, obtained around atezolizumab (anti-PD-L1) treatment. The chain links TRBV11-2 to TRBJ2-7; D not certain. This TCR was sampled from a man aged 45-65 years with urothelial cancer. CDR3 sequence (DNA): TGTGCCAGCAGCTTAGACGACATATCCTCCTACGAGCAGTACTTC. Residues: CASSLDDISSYEQYF.